This T cell receptor beta chain was found in a study of blood T cell repertoires in COVID-19. Overall study context: Samples taken during acute and convalescent COVID-19 were collected in the United States, Italy and Spain. Sources were T cells, B-cell-depleted T cells, or PBMCs; the material itself was cDNA or gDNA.

Study processing details: Reference gene primer amplification gave estimated nucleated cell counts. Some clones are missing from TCRdb's copy, which holds only in-frame ones; the method was immunoSEQ multiplex PCR. V and J calls and clone size come straight from that table; D and trimming were deduced from the DNA. Seen here are about 240,000 clones, roughly 86% observed once, and the top ten hold roughly an eighth. The CDR3 totals 14 residues. CDR1 is SNHLY and CDR2 is FYNNEI in the germline V gene. V dropped 7 bases and J dropped 8; count of bases not matched to a gene: 9. Sequencing input: peripheral blood. This receptor was taken from a man at least 80 years old with acute or convalescent COVID-19. The chain joins TRBV2 to TRBJ1-4, with 8 bases that match TRBD1. The CDR3 is CASNKGQGREKLFF. The CDR3, as DNA: TGTGCCAGCAATAAAGGACAGGGAAGGGAAAAACTGTTTTTT.